This TCR beta chain is from a study of cytomegalovirus exposure and HLA in healthy donors. This clone was counted a few times. All the people who gave samples were healthy bone marrow donors. Germline V gene lookup returns CDR1 MDHEN and CDR2 SYDVKM. Unmatched junction bases numbered 7, after V lost 6 bases and J lost 2 bases. The CDR3 has 15 amino acids. Use of 60 Vbeta and 13 Jbeta primers characterized the PCR. Some clones are missing from TCRdb's copy, which holds only in-frame ones; the method was immunoSEQ multiplex PCR. The sample consists of about 150,000 clones, about 80% of them appearing once.

The sample taken for sequencing was PBMCs. The origin of this receptor is a man aged 30 to 45 in good health and CMV-seropositive. The V and J genes are TRBV28 and TRBJ2-1, with 7 bases matching TRBD2. The CDR3 loop reads CASRMGGATYNEQFF. In nucleotides, the CDR3 is TGTGCCAGCAGAATGGGAGGGGCAACCTACAATGAGCAGTTCTTC.